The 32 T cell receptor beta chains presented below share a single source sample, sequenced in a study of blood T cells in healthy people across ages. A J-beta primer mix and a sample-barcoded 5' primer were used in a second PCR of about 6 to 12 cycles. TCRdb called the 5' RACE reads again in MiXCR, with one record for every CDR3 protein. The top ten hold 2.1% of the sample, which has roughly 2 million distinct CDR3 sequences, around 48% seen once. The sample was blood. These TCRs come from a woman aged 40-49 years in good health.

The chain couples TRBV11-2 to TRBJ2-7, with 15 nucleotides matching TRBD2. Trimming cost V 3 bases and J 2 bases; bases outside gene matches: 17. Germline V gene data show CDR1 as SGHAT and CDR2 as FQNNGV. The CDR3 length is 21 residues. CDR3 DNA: TGTGCCAGCAGCTTGGACCCACCGGGACTAGCGGGGGGAACTTACGCCTACGAGCAGTACTTC. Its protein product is CASSLDPPGLAGGTYAYEQYF.

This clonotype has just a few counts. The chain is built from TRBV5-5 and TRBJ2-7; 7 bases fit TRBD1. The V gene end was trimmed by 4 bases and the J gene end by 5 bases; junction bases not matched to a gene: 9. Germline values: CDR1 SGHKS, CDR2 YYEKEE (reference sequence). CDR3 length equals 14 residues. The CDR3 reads CASSQGQILDEQYF. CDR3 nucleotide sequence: TGTGCCAGCAGCCAGGGACAGATTCTGGACGAGCAGTACTTC.

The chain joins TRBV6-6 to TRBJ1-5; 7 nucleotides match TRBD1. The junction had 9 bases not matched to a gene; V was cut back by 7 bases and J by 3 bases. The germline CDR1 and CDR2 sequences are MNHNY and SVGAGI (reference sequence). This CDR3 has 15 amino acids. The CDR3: CASTTGREINQPQHF. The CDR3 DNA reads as TGTGCCAGCACGACAGGGAGGGAGATCAATCAGCCCCAGCATTTT.

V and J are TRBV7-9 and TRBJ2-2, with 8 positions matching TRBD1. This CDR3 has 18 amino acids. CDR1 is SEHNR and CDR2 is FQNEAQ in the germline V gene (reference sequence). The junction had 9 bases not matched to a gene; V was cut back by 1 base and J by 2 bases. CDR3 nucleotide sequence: TGTGCCAGCAGCTTAGGGATAGGGGACAGGAGCAACACCGGGGAGCTGTTTTTT. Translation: CASSLGIGDRSNTGELFF.

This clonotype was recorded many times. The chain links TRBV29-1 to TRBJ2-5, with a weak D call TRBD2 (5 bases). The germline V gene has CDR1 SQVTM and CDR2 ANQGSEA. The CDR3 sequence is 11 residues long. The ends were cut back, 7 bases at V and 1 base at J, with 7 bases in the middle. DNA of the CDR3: TGCAGCGAGCTAGCCCAAGAGACCCAGTACTTC. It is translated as CSELAQETQYF.

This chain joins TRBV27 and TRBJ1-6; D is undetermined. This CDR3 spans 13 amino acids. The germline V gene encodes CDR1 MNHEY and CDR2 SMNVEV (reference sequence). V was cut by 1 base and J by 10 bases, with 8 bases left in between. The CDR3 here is CASSLYQKSPLHF. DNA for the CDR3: TGTGCCAGCAGTTTATACCAGAAGTCACCCCTCCACTTT.

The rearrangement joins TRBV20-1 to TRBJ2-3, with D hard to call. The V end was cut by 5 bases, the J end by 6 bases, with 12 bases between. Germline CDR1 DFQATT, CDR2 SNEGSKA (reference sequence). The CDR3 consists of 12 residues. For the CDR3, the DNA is TGCAGTGCTGCCTTGAGAACCGATACGCAGTATTTT. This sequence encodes CSAALRTDTQYF.

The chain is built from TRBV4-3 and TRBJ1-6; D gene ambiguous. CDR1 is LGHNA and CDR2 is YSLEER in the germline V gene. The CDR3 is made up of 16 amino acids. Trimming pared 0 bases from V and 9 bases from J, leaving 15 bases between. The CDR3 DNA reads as TGCGCCAGCAGCCAAGATCTCAAGTCATGGGGTTCACCCCTCCACTTT. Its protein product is CASSQDLKSWGSPLHF.

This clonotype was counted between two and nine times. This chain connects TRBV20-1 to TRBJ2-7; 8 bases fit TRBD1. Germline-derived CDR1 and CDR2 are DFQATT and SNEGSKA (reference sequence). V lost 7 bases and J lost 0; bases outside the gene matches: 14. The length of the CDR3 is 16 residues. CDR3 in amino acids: CSGSWPTGQVSYEQYF. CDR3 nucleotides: TGCAGTGGAAGTTGGCCGACGGGACAGGTCTCCTACGAGCAGTACTTC.

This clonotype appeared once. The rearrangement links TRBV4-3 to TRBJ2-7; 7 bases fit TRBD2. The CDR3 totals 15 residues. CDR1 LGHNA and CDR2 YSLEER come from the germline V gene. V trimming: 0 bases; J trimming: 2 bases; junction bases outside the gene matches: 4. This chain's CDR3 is CASSQEGAGTYEQYF. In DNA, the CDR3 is TGCGCCAGCAGCCAAGAAGGAGCGGGGACCTACGAGCAGTACTTC.

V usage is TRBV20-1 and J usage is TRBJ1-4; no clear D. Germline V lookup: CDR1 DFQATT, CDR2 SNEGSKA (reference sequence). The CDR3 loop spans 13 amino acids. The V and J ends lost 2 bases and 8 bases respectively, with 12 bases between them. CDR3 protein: CSARKGVEEKLFF. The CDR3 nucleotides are TGCAGTGCTAGAAAGGGAGTCGAAGAAAAACTGTTTTTT.

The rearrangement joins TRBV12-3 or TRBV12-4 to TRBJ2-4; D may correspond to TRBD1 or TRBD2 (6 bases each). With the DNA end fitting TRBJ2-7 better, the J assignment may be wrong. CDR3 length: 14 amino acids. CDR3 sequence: CASSFAGTPYEQYF. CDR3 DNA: TGTGCCAGCAGTTTTGCGGGGACACCCTACGAGCAGTACTTC.

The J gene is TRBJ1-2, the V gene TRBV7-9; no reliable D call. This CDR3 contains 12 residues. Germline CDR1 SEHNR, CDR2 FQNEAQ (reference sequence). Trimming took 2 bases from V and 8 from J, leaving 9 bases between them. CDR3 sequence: CASSLNGLGYTF. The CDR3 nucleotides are TGTGCCAGCAGCTTAAATGGGTTGGGCTACACCTTC.

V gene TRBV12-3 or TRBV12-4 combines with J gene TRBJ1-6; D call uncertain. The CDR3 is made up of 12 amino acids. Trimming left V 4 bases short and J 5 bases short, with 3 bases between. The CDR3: CASSWHNSPLHF. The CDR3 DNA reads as TGTGCCAGCAGTTGGCATAATTCACCCCTCCACTTT.

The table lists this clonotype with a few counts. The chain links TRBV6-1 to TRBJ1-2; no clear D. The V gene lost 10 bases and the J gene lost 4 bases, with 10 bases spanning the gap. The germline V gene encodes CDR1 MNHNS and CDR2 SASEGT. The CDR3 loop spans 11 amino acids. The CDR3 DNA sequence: TGTGCCACCGAGGAAGGCTATGGCTACACCTTC. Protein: CATEEGYGYTF.

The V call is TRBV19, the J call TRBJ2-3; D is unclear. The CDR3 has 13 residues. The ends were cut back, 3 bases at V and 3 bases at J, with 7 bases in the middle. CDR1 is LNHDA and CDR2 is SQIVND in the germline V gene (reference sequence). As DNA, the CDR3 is TGTGCCAGTAGTATCCCGGTGACAGATACGCAGTATTTT. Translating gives CASSIPVTDTQYF. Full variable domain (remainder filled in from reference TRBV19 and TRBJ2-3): DGGITQSPKYLFRKEGQNVTLSCEQNLNHDAMYWYRQDPGQGLRLIYYSQIVNDFQKGDIAEGYSVSREKKESFPLTVTSAQKNPTAFYLCASSIPVTDTQYFGPGTRLTVL.

CDR3 amino acids: CASSSTRAQSPNYGYTF. CDR3 DNA sequence: TGTGCCAGCAGCTCCACCCGGGCACAGAGTCCTAACTATGGCTACACCTTC. The chain joins TRBV12-1 to TRBJ1-2; the DNA was not used to check the table's D call, TRBD1. TRBV12-1 is termed a pseudogene. The CDR3 consists of 17 residues.

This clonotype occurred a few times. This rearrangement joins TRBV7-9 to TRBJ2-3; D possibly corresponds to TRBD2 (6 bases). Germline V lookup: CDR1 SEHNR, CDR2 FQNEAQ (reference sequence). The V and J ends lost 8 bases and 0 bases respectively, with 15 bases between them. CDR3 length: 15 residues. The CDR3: CASVDRTKSTDTQYF. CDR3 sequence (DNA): TGTGCCAGCGTCGACCGGACTAAGAGCACAGATACGCAGTATTTT.

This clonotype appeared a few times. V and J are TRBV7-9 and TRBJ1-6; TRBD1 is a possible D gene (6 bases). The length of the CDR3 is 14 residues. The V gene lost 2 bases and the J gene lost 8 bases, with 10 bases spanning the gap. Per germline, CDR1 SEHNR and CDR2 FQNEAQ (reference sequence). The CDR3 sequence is CASSLQGRDSPLHF. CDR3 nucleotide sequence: TGTGCCAGCAGCTTACAGGGGCGAGATTCACCCCTCCACTTT.

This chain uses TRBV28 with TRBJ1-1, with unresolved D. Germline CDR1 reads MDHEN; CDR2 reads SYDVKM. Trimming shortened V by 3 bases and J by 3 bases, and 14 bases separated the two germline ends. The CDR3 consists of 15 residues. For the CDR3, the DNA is TGTGCCAGCAGTTTCGTATCAGAAACTCACACTGAAGCTTTCTTT. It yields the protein CASSFVSETHTEAFF.

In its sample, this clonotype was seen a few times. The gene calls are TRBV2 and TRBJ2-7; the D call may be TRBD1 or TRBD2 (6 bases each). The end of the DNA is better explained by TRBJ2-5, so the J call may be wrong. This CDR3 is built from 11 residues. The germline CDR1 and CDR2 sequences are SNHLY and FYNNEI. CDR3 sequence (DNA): TGTGCCAGCCAGGGGACTGAGACCCAGTACTTC. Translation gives CASQGTETQYF.

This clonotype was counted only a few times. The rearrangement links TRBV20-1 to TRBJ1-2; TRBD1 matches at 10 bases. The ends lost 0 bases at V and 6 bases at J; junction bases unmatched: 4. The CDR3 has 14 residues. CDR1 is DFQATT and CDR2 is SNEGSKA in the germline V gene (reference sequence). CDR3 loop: CSARESGTGDGYTF. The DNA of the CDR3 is TGCAGTGCTAGAGAATCCGGGACAGGGGATGGCTACACCTTC.

The CDR3 bases are TGTGCCAGCAGTTCCGTAGGACGGGGCTACACCTTC. Amino acids: CASSSVGRGYTF. V is TRBV6-5 and J is TRBJ1-2; no clear D gene. Trimming shortened V by 4 bases and J by 8 bases, and 11 bases separated the two germline ends. This CDR3 region has 12 residues. CDR1 and CDR2 (germline): MNHEY, SVGAGI.

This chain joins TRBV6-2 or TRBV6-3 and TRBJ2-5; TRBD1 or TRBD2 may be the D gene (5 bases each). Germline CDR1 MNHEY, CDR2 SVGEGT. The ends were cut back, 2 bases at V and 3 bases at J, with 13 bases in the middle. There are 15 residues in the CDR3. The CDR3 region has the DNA TGTGCCAGCAGTTACCCCCGGGGCTGGAAAGAGACCCAGTACTTC. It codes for CASSYPRGWKETQYF.

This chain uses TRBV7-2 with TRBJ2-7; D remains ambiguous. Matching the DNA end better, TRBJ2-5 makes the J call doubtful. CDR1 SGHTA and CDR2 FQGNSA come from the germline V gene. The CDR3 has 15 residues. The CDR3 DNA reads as TGTGCCAGCAGCCTCGCCGCCCTAGTTCGCGAGACCCAGTACTTC. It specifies CASSLAALVRETQYF.

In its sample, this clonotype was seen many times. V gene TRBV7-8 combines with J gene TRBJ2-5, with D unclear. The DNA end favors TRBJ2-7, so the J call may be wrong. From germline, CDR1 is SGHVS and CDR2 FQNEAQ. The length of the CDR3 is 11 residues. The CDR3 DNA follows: TGTGCCAGCAGCTCGCACAACGAGCAGTACTTC. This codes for CASSSHNEQYF.

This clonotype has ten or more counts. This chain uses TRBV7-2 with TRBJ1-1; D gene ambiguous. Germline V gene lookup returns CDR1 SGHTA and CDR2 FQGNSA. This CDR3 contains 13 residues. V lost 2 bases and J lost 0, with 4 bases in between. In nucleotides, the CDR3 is TGTGCCAGCAGCTTAAAAGTGAACACTGAAGCTTTCTTT. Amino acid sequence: CASSLKVNTEAFF.

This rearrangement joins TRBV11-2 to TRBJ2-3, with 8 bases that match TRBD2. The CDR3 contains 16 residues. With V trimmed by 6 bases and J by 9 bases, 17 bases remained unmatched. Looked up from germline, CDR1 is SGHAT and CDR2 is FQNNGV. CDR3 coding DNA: TGTGCCAGCAGTTGGGTCCCGGGACTAGTCTTCGGGACGCAGTATTTT. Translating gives CASSWVPGLVFGTQYF.

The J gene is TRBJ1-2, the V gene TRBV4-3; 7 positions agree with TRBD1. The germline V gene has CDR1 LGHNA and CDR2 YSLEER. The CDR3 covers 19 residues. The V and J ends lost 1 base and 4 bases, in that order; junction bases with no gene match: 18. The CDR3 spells CASSQVGIGGGHISYGYTF. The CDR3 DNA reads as TGCGCCAGCAGCCAAGTAGGCATAGGAGGGGGCCACATTAGCTATGGCTACACCTTC.

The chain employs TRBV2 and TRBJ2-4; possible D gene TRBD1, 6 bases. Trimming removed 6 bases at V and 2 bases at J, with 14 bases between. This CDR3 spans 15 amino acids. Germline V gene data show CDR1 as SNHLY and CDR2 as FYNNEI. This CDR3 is CASRDLRGSKNIQYF. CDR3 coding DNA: TGTGCCAGCAGAGACCTCAGGGGTTCCAAAAACATTCAGTACTTC.

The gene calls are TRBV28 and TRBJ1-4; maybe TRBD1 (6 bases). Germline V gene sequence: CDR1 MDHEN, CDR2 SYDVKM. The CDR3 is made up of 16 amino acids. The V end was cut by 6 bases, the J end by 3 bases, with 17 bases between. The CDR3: CASRELQGSANEKLFF. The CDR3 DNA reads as TGTGCCAGCAGGGAGTTACAGGGCTCCGCTAATGAAAAACTGTTTTTT. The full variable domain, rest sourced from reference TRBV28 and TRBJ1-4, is DVKVTQSSRYLVKRTGEKVFLECVQDMDHENMFWYRQDPGLGLRLIYFSYDVKMKEKGDIPEGYSVSREKKERFSLILESASTNQTSMYLCASRELQGSANEKLFFGSGTQLSVL.

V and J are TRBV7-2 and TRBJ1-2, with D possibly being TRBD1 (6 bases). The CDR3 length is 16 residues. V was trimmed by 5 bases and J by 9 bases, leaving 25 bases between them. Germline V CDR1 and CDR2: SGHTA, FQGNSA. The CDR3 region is CASSPTGRGEKYSYTF. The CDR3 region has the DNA TGTGCCAGCAGCCCCACAGGGAGGGGGGAGAAGTATAGCTACACCTTC.